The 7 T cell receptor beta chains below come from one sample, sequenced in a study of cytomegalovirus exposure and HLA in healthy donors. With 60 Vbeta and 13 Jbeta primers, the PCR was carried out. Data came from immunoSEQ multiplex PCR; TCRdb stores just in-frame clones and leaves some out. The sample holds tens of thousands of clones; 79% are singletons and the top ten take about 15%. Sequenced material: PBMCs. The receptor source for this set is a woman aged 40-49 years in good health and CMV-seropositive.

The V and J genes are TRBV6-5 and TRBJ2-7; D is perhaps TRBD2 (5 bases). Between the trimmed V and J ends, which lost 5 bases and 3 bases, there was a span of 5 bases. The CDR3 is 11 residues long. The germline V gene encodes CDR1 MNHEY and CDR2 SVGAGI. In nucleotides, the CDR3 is TGTGCCAGCAGTCGGGACTACGAGCAGTACTTC. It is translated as CASSRDYEQYF.

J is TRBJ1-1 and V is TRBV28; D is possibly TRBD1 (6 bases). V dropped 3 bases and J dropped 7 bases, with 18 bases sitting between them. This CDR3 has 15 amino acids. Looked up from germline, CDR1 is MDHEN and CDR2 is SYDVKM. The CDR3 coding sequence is TGTGCCAGCAGTTTGGTGGGAGGGGGGCGAAATGAAGCTTTCTTT. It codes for CASSLVGGGRNEAFF.

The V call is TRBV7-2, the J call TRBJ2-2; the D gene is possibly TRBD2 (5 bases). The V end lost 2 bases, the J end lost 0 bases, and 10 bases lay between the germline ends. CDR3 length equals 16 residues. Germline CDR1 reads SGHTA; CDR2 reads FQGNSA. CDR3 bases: TGTGCCAGCAGCTTAATTCGGGGTCCGAACACCGGGGAGCTGTTTTTT. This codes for CASSLIRGPNTGELFF. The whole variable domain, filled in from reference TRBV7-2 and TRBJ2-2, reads GAGVSQSPSNKVTEKGKDVELRCDPISGHTALYWYRQSLGQGLEFLIYFQGNSAPDKSGLPSDRFSAERTGGSVSTLTIQRTQQEDSAVYLCASSLIRGPNTGELFFGEGSRLTVL.

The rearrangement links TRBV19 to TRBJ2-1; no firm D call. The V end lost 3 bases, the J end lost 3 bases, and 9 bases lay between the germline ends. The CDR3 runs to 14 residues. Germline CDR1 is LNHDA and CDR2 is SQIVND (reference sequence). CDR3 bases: TGTGCCAGTAGTATCGTCCAGAACTACAATGAGCAGTTCTTC. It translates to CASSIVQNYNEQFF.

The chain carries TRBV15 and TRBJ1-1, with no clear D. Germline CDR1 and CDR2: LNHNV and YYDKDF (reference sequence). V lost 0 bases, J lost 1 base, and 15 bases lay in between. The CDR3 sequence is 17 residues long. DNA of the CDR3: TGTGCCACCAGCAGAGAAGCCCTGTTAGGAGCGAACACTGAAGCTTTCTTT. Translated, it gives CATSREALLGANTEAFF.

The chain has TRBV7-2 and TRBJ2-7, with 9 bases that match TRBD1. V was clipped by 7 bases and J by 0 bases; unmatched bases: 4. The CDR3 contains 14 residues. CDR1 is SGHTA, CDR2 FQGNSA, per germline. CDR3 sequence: CASTGTGSSYEQYF. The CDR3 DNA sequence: TGTGCCAGCACGGGGACAGGGAGCTCCTACGAGCAGTACTTC.

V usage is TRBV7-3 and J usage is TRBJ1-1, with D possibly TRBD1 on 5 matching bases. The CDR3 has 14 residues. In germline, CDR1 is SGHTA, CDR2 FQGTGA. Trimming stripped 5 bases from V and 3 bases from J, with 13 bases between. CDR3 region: CASSINRDYTEAFF. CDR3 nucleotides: TGTGCCAGCAGCATCAACCGGGACTACACTGAAGCTTTCTTT.